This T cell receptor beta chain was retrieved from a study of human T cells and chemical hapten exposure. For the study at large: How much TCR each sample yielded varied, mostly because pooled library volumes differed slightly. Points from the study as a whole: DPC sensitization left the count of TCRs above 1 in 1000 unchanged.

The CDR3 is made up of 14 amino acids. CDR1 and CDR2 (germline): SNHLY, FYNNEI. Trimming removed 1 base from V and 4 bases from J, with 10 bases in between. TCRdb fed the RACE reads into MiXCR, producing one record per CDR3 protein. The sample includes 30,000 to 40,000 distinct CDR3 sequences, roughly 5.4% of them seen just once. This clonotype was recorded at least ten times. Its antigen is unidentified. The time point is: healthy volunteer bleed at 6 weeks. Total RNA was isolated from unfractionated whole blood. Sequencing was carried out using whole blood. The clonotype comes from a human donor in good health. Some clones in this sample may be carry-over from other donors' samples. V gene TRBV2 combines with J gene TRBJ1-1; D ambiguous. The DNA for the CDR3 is TGTGCCAGCAGTGAAGGTCGAGGAACCACTGAAGCTTTCTTT. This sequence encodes CASSEGRGTTEAFF.